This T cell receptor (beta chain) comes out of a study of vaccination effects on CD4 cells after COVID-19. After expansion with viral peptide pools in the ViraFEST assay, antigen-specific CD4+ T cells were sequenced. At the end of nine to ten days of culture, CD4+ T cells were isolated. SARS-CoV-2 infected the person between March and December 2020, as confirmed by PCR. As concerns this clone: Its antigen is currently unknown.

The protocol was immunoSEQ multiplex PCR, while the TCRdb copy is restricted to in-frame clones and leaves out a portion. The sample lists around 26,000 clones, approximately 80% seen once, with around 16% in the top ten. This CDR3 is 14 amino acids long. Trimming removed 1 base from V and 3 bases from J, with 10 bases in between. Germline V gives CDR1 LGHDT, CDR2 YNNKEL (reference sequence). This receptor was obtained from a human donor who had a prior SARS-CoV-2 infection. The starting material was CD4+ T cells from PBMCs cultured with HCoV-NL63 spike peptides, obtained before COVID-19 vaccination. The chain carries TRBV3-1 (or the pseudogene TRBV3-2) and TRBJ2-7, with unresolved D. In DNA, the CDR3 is TGTGCCAGCAGCCAAGTGGGCAATTACTACGAGCAGTACTTC. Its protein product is CASSQVGNYYEQYF.